Included here is one T cell receptor beta chain sequence, with context. Its antigen is not known. This CDR3 contains 15 residues. Germline V gives CDR1 ENHRY, CDR2 SYGVKD. UMIs accompanied the 5'RACE template switching by which TCR beta cDNA was made. TCRdb reprocessed the 5' RACE reads, keeping one entry per CDR3 protein, no DNA. The listing contains 300,000 to 500,000 distinct CDR3 sequences. These data originate in a study of T cells expressing NK-cell markers. Study-wide context: All TCR beta repertoires analysed originated from sorted CD3+CD56+NKG2C+, CD3+CD56+NKG2C- and CD3+CD56-NKG2C+ T cells.

Study outcomes and limitations: It remained uncertain whether the expanded NKG2C+ T cell clones were specific for HCMV antigens. The CD3+CD56-NKG2C+ fraction was also led by these clonotypes in a few donors.

This chain links TRBV10-3 with TRBJ1-1. Material for sequencing was blood T cells: a sorted CD56 or NKG2C T cell subset, CD4+ or CD8+ T cells, or bulk PBMC T cells (not recorded which). This sequence originates from a woman in her forties or fifties in good health. CDR3 in amino acids: CAISGTGDLNTEAFF.